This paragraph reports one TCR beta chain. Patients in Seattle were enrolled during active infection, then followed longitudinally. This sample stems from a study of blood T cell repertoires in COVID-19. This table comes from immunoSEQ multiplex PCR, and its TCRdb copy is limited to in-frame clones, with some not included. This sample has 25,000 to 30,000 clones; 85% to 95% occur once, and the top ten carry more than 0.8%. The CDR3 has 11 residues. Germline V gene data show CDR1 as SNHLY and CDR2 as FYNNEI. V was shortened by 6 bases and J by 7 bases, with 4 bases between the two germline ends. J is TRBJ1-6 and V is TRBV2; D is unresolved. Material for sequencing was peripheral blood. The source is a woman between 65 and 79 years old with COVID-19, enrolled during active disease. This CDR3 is CASSENSPLHF. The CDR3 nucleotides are TGTGCCAGCAGCGAGAATTCACCCCTCCACTTT.